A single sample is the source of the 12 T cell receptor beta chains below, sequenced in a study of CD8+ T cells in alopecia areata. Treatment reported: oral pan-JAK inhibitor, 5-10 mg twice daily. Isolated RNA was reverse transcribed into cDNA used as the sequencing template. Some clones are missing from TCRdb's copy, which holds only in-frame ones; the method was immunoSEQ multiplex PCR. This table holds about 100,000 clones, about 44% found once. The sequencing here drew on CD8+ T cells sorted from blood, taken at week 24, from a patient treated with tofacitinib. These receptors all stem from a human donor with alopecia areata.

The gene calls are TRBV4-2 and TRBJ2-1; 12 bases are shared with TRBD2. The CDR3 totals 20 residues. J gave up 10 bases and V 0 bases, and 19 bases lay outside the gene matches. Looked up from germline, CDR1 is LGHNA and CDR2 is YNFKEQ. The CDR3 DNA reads TGTGCCAGCAGCCAAGATTTTCTAGCGGGAGGGCCTTATGGAGGGGGCGAGCAGTTCTTC. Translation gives CASSQDFLAGGPYGGGEQFF.

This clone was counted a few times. The CDR3 is CSVEETSPYEQYF. CDR3 nucleotides: TGCAGCGTTGAAGAGACTAGCCCCTACGAGCAGTACTTC. J is TRBJ2-7 and V is TRBV29-1, with TRBD2 matching 7 bases. The CDR3 sequence is 13 residues long. From germline, CDR1 is SQVTM and CDR2 ANQGSEA. V trimming: 0 bases; J trimming: 2 bases; junction bases outside the gene matches: 1.

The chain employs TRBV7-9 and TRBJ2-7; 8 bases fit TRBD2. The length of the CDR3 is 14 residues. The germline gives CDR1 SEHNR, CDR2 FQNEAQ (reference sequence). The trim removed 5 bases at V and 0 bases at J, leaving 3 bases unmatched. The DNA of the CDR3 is TGTGCCAGCAGCGACCGGGGGGGCTCCTACGAGCAGTACTTC. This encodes CASSDRGGSYEQYF. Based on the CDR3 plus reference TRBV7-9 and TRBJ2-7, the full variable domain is DTGVSQNPRHKITKRGQNVTFRCDPISEHNRLYWYRQTLGQGPEFLTYFQNEAQLEKSRLLSDRFSAERPKGSFSTLEIQRTEQGDSAMYLCASSDRGGSYEQYFGPGTRLTVT.

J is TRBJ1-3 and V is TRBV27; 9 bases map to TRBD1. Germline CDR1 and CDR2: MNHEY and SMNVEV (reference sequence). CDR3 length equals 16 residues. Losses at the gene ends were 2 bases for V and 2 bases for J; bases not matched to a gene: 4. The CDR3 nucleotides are TGTGCCAGCAGTTTAGGGACAGGGCCCACTGGAAACACCATATATTTT. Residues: CASSLGTGPTGNTIYF.

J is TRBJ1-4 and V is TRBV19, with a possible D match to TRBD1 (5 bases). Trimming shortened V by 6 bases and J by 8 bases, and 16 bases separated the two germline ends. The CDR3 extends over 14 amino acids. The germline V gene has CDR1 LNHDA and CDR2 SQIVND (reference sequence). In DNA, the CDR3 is TGTGCCAGTAGGACCGGGACCCGGAGGGAAAAACTGTTTTTT. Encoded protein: CASRTGTRREKLFF.

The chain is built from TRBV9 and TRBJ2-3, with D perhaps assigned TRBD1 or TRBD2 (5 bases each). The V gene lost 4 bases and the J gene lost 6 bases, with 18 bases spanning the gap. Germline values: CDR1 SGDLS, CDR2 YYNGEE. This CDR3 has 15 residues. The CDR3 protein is CASSREGFNLDTQYF. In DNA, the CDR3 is TGTGCCAGCAGCCGTGAGGGGTTCAATCTGGATACGCAGTATTTT.

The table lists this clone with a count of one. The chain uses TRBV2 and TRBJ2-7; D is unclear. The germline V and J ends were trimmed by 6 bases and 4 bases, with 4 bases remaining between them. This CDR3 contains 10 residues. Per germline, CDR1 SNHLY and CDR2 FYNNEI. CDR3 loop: CASRVYEQYF. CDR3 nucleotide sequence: TGTGCCAGCAGGGTGTACGAGCAGTACTTC.

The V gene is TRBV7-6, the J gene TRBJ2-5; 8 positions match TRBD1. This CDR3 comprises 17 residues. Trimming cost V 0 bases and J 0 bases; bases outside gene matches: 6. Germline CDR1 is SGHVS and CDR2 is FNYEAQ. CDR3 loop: CASSLALAGGYQETQYF. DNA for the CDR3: TGTGCCAGCAGCTTAGCGCTGGCAGGGGGCTACCAAGAGACCCAGTACTTC.

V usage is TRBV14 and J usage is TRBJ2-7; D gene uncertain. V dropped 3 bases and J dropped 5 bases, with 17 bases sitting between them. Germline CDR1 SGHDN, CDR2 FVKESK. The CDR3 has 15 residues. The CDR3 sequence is CASSQASALDHEQYF. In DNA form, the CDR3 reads TGTGCCAGCAGCCAGGCCAGCGCATTAGACCACGAGCAGTACTTC.

In nucleotides, the CDR3 is TGCAGCGTAGCCGAGGGACAGGGTACCGAGCAGTACTTC. This codes for CSVAEGQGTEQYF. The genes are TRBV29-1 and TRBJ2-7; 9 bases match TRBD1. The CDR3 is 13 residues long. V was pared by 6 bases and J by 6 bases, with 9 bases of the junction left unmatched. From germline, CDR1 is SQVTM and CDR2 ANQGSEA.

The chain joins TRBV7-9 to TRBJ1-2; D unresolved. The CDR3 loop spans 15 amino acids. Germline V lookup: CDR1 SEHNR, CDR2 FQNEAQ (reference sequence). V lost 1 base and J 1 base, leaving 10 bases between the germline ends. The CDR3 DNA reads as TGTGCCAGCAGCTTAGGAAGGGAATATAACTATGGCTACACCTTC. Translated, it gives CASSLGREYNYGYTF.

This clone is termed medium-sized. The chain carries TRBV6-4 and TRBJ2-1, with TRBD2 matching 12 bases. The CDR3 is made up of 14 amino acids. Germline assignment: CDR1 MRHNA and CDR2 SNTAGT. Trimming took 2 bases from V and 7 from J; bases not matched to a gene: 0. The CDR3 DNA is TGTGCCAGCAGTGACGGGACTAGCGGGAATGAGCAGTTCTTC. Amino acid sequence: CASSDGTSGNEQFF.